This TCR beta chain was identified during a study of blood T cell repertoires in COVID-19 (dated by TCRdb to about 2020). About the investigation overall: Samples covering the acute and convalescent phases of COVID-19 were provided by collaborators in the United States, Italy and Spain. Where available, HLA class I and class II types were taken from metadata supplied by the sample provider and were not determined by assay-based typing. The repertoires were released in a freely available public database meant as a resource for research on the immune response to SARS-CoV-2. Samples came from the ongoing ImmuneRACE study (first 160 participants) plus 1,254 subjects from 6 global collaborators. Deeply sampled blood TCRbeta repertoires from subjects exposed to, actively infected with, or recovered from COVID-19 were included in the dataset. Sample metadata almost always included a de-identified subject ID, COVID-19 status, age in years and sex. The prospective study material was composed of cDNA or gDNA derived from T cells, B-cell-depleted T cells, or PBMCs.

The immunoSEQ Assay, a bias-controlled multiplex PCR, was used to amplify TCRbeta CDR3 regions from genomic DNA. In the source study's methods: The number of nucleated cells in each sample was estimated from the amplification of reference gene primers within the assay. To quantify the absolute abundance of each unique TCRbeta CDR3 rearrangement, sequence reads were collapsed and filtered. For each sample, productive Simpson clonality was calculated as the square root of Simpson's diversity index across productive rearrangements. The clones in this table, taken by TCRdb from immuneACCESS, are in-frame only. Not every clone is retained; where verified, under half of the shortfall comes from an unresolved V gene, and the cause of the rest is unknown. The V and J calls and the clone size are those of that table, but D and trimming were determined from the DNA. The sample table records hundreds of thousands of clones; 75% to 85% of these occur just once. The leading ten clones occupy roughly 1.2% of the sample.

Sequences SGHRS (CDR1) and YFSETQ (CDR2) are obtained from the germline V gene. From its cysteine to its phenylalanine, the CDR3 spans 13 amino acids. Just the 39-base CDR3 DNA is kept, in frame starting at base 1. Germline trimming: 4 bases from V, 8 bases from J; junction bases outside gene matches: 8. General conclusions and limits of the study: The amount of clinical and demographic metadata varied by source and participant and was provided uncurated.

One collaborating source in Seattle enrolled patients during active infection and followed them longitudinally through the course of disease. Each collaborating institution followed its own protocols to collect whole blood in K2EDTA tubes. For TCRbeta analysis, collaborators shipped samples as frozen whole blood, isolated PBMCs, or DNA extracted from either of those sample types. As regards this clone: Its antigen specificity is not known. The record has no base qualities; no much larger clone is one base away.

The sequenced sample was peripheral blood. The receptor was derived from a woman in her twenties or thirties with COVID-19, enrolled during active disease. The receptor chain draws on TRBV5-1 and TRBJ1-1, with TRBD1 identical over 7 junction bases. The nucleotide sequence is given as TGCGCCAGCAGCAGGAACAGGGGAACCGAAGCTTTCTTT. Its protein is CASSRNRGTEAFF.